What follows is one T cell receptor (beta chain) and its context. Its cognate antigen is unknown. Alongside a J-beta primer mix, a sample-barcoded 5' primer served in a second PCR lasting roughly 7 to 11 cycles. In TCRdb, the 5' RACE reads were re-called with MiXCR into one record per CDR3 protein. The sample includes 800,000 to 1,300,000 distinct CDR3 sequences, under 30% seen only once; the top ten take less than 0.85%. This sample was included in a study of blood T cells in healthy people across ages. The V gene lost 2 bases and the J gene lost 6 bases, with 11 bases spanning the gap. This CDR3 contains 13 residues. From germline, CDR1 is SEHNR and CDR2 FQNEAQ (reference sequence). Study-wide results and limits: Since the PBMCs were unsorted, naive and antigen-experienced cells could not be conclusively compared.

The same sample was also used in a study of T cells of mothers and their children. According to that study: Over 8 million reads per mother and roughly 3 million per child were obtained.

This rearrangement joins TRBV7-9 to TRBJ2-7, with D perhaps being TRBD1 or TRBD2 (5 bases each). The sequenced sample was blood. This sequence originates from a girl aged 2 to 9 in good health. Here the CDR3 DNA reads TGTGCCAGCAGCTTACGGGGCTCAGTCGAGCAGTACTTC. Protein sequence: CASSLRGSVEQYF.